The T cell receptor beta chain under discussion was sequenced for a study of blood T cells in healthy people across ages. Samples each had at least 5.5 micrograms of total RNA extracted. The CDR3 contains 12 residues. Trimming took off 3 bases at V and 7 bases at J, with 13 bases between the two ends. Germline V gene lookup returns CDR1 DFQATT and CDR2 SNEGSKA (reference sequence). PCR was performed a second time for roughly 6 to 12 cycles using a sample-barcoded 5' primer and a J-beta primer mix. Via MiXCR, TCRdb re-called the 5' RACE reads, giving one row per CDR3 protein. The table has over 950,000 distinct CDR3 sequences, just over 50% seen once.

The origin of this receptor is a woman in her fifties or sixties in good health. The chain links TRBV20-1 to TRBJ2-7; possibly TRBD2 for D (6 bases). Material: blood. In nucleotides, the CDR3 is TGCAGTGCTAGCGAGACTAGAGAAGAGCAGTACTTC. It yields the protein CSASETREEQYF.